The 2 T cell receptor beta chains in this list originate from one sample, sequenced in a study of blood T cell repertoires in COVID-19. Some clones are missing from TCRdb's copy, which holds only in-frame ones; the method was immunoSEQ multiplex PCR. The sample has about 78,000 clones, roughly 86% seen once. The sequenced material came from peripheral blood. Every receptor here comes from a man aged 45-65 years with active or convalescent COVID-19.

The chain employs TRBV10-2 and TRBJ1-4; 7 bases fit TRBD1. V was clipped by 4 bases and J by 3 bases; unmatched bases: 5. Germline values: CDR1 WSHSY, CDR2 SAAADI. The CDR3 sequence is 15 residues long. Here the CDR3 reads CASSGRDSSNEKLFF. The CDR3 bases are TGCGCCAGCAGTGGTAGGGACAGCTCTAATGAAAAACTGTTTTTT.

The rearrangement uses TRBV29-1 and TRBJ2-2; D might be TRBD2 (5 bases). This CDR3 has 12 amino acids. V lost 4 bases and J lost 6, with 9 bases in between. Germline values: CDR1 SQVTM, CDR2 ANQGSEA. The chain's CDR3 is CSVGDYPGELFF. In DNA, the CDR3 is TGCAGCGTTGGAGACTATCCCGGGGAGCTGTTTTTT.